Below are 10 T cell receptor beta chains sequenced from a single sample in a study of T cell repertoires in cytomegalovirus infection. In TCRdb, the reads were re-called with MiXCR into one record per CDR3 protein. The sample records 350,000 to 500,000 distinct CDR3 sequences, 31% being singletons. Sequenced input: PBMCs. These receptor sequences come from a human donor in good health (CMV status not recorded). Some clones in this sample may be carry-over from other donors' samples.

This clonotype has more than one count but fewer than ten. V gene TRBV5-1 combines with J gene TRBJ1-1; D might be TRBD1 (5 bases). Germline CDR1 is SGHRS and CDR2 is YFSETQ. Trimming pared 2 bases from V and 5 bases from J, leaving 13 bases between. This CDR3 is built from 14 residues. DNA for the CDR3: TGCGCCAGCAGCTTCCGGGACGTTCTAACTGAAGCTTTCTTT. Translation: CASSFRDVLTEAFF. Together with reference TRBV5-1 and TRBJ1-1, the CDR3 gives the full variable domain: KAGVTQTPRYLIKTRGQQVTLSCSPISGHRSVSWYQQTPGQGLQFLFEYFSETQRNKGNFPGRFSGRQFSNSRSEMNVSTLELGDSALYLCASSFRDVLTEAFFGQGTRLTVV.

This rearrangement joins TRBV2 to TRBJ2-5; possible D gene TRBD2, 6 bases. CDR3 size: 15 residues. Trimming took off 2 bases at V and 5 bases at J, with 15 bases between the two ends. Germline V gene lookup returns CDR1 SNHLY and CDR2 FYNNEI. The CDR3 protein is CASSERGQAGETQYF. The CDR3 DNA reads TGTGCCAGCAGTGAAAGGGGTCAGGCGGGGGAGACCCAGTACTTC. Complete variable domain (other parts from reference TRBV2 and TRBJ2-5): EPEVTQTPSHQVTQMGQEVILRCVPISNHLYFYWYRQILGQKVEFLVSFYNNEISEKSEIFDDQFSVERPDGSNFTLKIRSTKLEDSAMYFCASSERGQAGETQYFGPGTRLLVL.

Of note for this clonotype: A much larger clone is a single base away; this may be a read error. The CDR3: CASSVSVNTEAFF. CDR3 coding DNA: TGTGCCAGTAGTGTCTCGGTGAACACTGAAGCTTTCTTT. The chain combines TRBV19 with TRBJ1-1, with D unresolved. V was clipped by 5 bases and J by 0 bases, with 7 bases between them. CDR1 LNHDA and CDR2 SQIVND come from the germline V gene (reference sequence). The CDR3 covers 13 residues. The full variable domain, with the rest looked up from reference TRBV19 and TRBJ1-1, is DGGITQSPKYLFRKEGQNVTLSCEQNLNHDAMYWYRQDPGQGLRLIYYSQIVNDFQKGDIAEGYSVSREKKESFPLTVTSAQKNPTAFYLCASSVSVNTEAFFGQGTRLTVV.

This clonotype turned up a few times. The rearrangement joins TRBV5-1 to TRBJ1-5; D is perhaps TRBD1 (5 bases). The germline CDR1 and CDR2 sequences are SGHRS and YFSETQ. V was pared by 4 bases and J by 4 bases, with 15 bases between. This CDR3 is 15 amino acids long. The CDR3 DNA sequence: TGCGCCAGCAGCCCGGGGTTGGAGGGGAATCAGCCCCAGCATTTT. Translated, it gives CASSPGLEGNQPQHF. Full variable domain (missing parts from reference TRBV5-1 and TRBJ1-5): KAGVTQTPRYLIKTRGQQVTLSCSPISGHRSVSWYQQTPGQGLQFLFEYFSETQRNKGNFPGRFSGRQFSNSRSEMNVSTLELGDSALYLCASSPGLEGNQPQHFGDGTRLSIL.

The chain links TRBV5-5 to TRBJ1-6; 7 positions agree with TRBD1. The CDR3 runs to 15 residues. Germline-derived CDR1 and CDR2 are SGHKS and YYEKEE (reference sequence). Trimming removed 4 bases from V and 10 bases from J; junction bases left unmatched: 11. CDR3 region: CASSPAQGRGSPLHF. The DNA for the CDR3 is TGTGCCAGCAGCCCTGCACAGGGGAGAGGCTCACCCCTCCACTTT. Full variable domain (rest looked up from reference TRBV5-5 and TRBJ1-6): DAGVTQSPTHLIKTRGQQVTLRCSPISGHKSVSWYQQVLGQGPQFIFQYYEKEERGRGNFPDRFSARQFPNYSSELNVNALLLGDSALYLCASSPAQGRGSPLHFGNGTRLTVT.

This clonotype was found many times. The chain links TRBV19 to TRBJ2-3; 11 bases align to TRBD1. Germline CDR1 and CDR2: LNHDA and SQIVND (reference sequence). J was trimmed by 4 bases and V by 5 bases; bases with no gene match: 8. This CDR3 spans 16 amino acids. This chain's CDR3 is CASSPRDRGSADTQYF. For the CDR3, the DNA is TGTGCCAGTAGTCCTCGGGACAGGGGGAGTGCAGATACGCAGTATTTT.

The chain is built from TRBV12-3 or TRBV12-4 and TRBJ1-1; D remains unclear. V was trimmed by 4 bases and J by 1 base, leaving 13 bases between them. CDR3 length equals 15 residues. CDR3 protein: CASSSNPISNTEAFF. As DNA, the CDR3 is TGTGCCAGCAGTTCCAATCCAATCTCGAACACTGAAGCTTTCTTT.

This chain connects TRBV28 to TRBJ1-2; D not resolved. Germline V lookup: CDR1 MDHEN, CDR2 SYDVKM. V was shortened by 2 bases and J by 5 bases, with 9 bases between the two germline ends. The CDR3 is 13 residues long. The CDR3 DNA reads as TGTGCCAGCAGTTTAGGTTCGTGGTATGGCTACACCTTC. It is translated as CASSLGSWYGYTF.

This clonotype was detected a few times. The chain carries TRBV7-2 and TRBJ2-3; 9 nucleotides match TRBD2. Trimming removed 7 bases from V and 1 base from J; junction bases left unmatched: 3. CDR3 size: 14 residues. Germline values: CDR1 SGHTA, CDR2 FQGNSA. DNA of the CDR3: TGTGCCAGCACCGCTAGCGGGGGCACAGATACGCAGTATTTT. Its translation is CASTASGGTDTQYF.

This clonotype was found a few times. V is TRBV7-3 and J is TRBJ1-2; 8 bases align to TRBD1. With 2 bases clipped from V and 6 bases from J, the junction kept 5 bases outside the gene matches. Germline V gives CDR1 SGHTA, CDR2 FQGTGA. This CDR3 contains 14 residues. In DNA, the CDR3 is TGTGCCAGCAGCTTAGCCGGGACAGGCCATGGCTACACCTTC. It is translated as CASSLAGTGHGYTF.